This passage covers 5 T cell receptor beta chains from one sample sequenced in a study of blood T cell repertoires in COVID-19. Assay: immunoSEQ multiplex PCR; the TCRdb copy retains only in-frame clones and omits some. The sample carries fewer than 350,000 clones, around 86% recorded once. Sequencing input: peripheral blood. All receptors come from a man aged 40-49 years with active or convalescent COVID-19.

CDR3 nucleotides: TGCGCCAGCAGCTTGGCCGTGCAGGGGGCCACAGATACGCAGTATTTT. Encoded protein: CASSLAVQGATDTQYF. The gene calls are TRBV5-1 and TRBJ2-3; 8 bases match TRBD1. The CDR3 is made up of 16 amino acids. V was pared by 0 bases and J by 2 bases, with 5 bases of the junction left unmatched. Germline V lookup: CDR1 SGHRS, CDR2 YFSETQ.

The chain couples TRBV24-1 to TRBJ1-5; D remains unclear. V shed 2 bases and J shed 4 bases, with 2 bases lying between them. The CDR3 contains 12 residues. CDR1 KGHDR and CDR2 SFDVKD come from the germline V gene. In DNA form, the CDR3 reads TGTGCCACCAGTGATTCTAATCAGCCCCAGCATTTT. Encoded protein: CATSDSNQPQHF.

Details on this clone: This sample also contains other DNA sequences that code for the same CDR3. CDR3 region: CASSSGTSGIYNEQFF. CDR3 in DNA: TGTGCCAGCAGCTCAGGGACTAGCGGGATATATAATGAGCAGTTCTTC. This chain links TRBV11-3 with TRBJ2-1, with 13 bases fitting TRBD2. This CDR3 region has 16 residues. V lost 4 bases to trimming and J lost 7 bases; unmatched junction nucleotides: 7. Germline CDR1 and CDR2: SGHNT and YENEEA. The variable domain in full, with the rest retrieved from reference TRBV11-3 and TRBJ2-1, is EAGVVQSPRYKIIEKKQPVAFWCNPISGHNTLYWYLQNLGQGPELLIRYENEEAVDDSQLPKDRFSAERLKGVDSTLKIQPAELGDSAVYLCASSSGTSGIYNEQFFGPGTRLTVL.

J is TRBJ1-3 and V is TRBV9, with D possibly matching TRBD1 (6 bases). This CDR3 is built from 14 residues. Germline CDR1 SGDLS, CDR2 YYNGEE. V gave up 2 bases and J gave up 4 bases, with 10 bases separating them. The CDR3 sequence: CASSVSGEGNTIYF. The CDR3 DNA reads TGTGCCAGCAGCGTTTCAGGGGAAGGAAACACCATATATTTT.

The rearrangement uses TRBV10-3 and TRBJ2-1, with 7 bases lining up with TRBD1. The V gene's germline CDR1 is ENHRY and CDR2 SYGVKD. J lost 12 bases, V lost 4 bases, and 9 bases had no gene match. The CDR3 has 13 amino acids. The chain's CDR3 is CAISGQGVGVQFF. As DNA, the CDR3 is TGTGCCATCAGTGGACAGGGTGTGGGAGTGCAGTTCTTC.